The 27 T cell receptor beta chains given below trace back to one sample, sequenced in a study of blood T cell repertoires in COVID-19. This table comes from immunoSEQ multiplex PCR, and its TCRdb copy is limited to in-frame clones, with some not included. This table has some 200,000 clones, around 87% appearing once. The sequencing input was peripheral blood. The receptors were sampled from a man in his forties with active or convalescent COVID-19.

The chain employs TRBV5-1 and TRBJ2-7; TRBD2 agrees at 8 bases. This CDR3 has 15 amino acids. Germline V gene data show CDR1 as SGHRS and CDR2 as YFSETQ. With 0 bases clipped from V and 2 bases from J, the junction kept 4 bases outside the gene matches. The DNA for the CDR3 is TGCGCCAGCAGCTTGGTAGCGGGGCCAACCTACGAGCAGTACTTC. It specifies CASSLVAGPTYEQYF.

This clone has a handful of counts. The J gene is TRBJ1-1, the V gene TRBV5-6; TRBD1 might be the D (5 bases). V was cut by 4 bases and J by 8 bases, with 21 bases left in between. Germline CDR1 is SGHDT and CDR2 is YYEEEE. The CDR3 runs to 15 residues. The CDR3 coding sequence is TGTGCCAGCAGCCTCATGTGGGGCGGAGGGGAGGAAGCTTTCTTT. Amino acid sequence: CASSLMWGGGEEAFF. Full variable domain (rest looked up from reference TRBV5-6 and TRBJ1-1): DAGVTQSPTHLIKTRGQQVTLRCSPKSGHDTVSWYQQALGQGPQFIFQYYEEEERQRGNFPDRFSGHQFPNYSSELNVNALLLGDSALYLCASSLMWGGGEEAFFGQGTRLTVV.

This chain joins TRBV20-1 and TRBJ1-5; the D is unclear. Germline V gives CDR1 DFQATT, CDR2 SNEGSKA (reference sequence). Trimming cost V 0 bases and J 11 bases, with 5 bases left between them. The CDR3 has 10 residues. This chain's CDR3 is CSARDRAQHF. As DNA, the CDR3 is TGCAGTGCTAGAGATCGGGCCCAGCATTTT.

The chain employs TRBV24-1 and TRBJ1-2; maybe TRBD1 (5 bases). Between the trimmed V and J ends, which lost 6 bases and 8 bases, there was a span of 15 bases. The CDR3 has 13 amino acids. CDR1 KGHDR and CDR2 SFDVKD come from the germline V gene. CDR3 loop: CATSFSDRGGYTF. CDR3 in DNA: TGTGCCACCAGTTTCAGTGATCGGGGGGGCTACACCTTC.

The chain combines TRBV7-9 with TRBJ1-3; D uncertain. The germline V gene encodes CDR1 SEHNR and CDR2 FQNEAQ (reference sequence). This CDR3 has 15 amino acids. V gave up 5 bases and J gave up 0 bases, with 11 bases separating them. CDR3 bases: TGTGCCAGCAGCCTATCTCAGGTCTCTGGAAACACCATATATTTT. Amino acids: CASSLSQVSGNTIYF.

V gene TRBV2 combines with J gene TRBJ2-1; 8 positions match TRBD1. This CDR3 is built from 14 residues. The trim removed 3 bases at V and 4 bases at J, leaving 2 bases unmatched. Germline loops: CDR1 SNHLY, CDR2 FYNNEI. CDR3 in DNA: TGTGCCAGCAGTGACGGGACAGGATACAATGAGCAGTTCTTC. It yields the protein CASSDGTGYNEQFF.

CDR3: CATMGLNQPQHF. The CDR3 region has the DNA TGTGCCACCATGGGGCTTAATCAGCCCCAGCATTTT. The chain joins TRBV6-6 to TRBJ1-5; D is possibly TRBD1 (5 bases). The V gene lost 10 bases and the J gene lost 4 bases, with 11 bases spanning the gap. The CDR3 extends over 12 amino acids. Germline V gene sequence: CDR1 MNHNY, CDR2 SVGAGI (reference sequence).

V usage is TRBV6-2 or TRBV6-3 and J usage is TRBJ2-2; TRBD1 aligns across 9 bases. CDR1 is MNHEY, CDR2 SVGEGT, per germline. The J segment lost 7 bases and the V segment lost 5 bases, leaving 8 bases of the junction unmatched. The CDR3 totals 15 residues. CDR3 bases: TGTGCCAGCAGTCCCCGGACAGGGGACGTCGGGGAGCTGTTTTTT. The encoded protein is CASSPRTGDVGELFF.

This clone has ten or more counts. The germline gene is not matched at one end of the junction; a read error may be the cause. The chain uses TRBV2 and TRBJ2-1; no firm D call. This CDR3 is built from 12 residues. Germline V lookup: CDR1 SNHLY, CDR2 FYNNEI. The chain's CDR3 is CASSEARRGWIF. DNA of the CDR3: TGTGCCAGCAGCGAAGCGAGGAGAGGCTGGATCTTC.

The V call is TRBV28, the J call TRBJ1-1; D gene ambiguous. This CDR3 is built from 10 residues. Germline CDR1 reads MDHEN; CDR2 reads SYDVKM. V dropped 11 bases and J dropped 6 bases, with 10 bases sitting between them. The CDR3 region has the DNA TGTGCCGCGGGAAACCCTGAAGCTTTCTTT. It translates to CAAGNPEAFF.

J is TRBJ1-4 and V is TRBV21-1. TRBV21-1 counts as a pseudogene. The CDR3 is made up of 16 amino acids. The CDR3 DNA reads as TGTGCCAGCATCTTTACCCCAAGCACAACTAATGAAAAACTGTTTTTT. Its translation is CASIFTPSTTNEKLFF.

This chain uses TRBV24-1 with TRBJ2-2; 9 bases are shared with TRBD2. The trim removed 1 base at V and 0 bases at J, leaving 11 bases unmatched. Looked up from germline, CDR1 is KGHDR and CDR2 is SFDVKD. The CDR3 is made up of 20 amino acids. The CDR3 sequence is CATSDFLGTSWGPNTGELFF. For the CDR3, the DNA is TGTGCCACCAGTGATTTTTTGGGGACTAGCTGGGGCCCGAACACCGGGGAGCTGTTTTTT.

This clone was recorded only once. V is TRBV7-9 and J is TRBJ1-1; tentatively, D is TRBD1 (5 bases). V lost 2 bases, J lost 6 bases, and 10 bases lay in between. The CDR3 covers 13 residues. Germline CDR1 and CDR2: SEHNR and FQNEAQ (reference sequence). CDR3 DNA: TGTGCCAGCAGCTTAATGCAGGGCTCTGAAGCTTTCTTT. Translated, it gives CASSLMQGSEAFF. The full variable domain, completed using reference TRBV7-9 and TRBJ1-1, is DTGVSQNPRHKITKRGQNVTFRCDPISEHNRLYWYRQTLGQGPEFLTYFQNEAQLEKSRLLSDRFSAERPKGSFSTLEIQRTEQGDSAMYLCASSLMQGSEAFFGQGTRLTVV.

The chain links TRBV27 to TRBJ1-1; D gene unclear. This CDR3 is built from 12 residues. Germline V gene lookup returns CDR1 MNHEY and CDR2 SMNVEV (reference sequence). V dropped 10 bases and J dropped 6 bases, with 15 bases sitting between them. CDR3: CAIRAGRAEAFF. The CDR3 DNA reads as TGTGCCATCCGGGCGGGGAGGGCTGAAGCTTTCTTT.

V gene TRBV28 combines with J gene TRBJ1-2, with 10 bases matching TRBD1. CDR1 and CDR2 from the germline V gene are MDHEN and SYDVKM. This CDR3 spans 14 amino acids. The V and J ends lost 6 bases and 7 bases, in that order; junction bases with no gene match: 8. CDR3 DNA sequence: TGTGCCAGCAGACCGACAGGGGGCTCGGGTGGCTACACCTTC. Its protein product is CASRPTGGSGGYTF.

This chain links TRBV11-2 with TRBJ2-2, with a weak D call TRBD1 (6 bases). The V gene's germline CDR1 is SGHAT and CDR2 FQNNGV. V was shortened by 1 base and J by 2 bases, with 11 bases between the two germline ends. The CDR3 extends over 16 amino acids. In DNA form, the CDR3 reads TGTGCCAGCAGCTTAGTTGGGGGCGCTAACACCGGGGAGCTGTTTTTT. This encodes CASSLVGGANTGELFF.

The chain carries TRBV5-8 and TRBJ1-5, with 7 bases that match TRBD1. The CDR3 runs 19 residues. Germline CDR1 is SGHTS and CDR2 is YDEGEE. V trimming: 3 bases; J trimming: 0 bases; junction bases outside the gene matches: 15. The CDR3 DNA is TGTGCCAGCAGCTCTCAACCGGGACAGACCACTTATAGCAATCAGCCCCAGCATTTT. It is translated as CASSSQPGQTTYSNQPQHF.

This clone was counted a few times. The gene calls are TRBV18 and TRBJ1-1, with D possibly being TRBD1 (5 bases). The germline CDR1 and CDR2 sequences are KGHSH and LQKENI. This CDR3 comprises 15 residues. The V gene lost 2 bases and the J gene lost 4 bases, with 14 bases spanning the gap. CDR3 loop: CASSPALAGITEAFF. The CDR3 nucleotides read TGTGCCAGCTCACCAGCCCTGGCAGGGATCACTGAAGCTTTCTTT. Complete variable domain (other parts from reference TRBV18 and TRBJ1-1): NAGVMQNPRHLVRRRGQEARLRCSPMKGHSHVYWYRQLPEEGLKFMVYLQKENIIDESGMPKERFSAEFPKEGPSILRIQQVVRGDSAAYFCASSPALAGITEAFFGQGTRLTVV.

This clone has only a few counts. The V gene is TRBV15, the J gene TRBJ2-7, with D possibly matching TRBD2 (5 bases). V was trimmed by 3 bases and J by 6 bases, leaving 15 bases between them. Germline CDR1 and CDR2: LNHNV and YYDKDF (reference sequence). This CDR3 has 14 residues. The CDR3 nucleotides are TGTGCCACCAGCAGCGGAGGTTACGTTCGCGAGCAGTACTTC. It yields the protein CATSSGGYVREQYF.

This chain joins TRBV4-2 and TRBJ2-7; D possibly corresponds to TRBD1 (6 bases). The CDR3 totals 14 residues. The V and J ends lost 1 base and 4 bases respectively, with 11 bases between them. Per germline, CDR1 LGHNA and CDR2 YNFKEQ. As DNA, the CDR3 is TGTGCCAGCAGCCAAGGGCCAGGGGAGTACGAGCAGTACTTC. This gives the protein CASSQGPGEYEQYF.

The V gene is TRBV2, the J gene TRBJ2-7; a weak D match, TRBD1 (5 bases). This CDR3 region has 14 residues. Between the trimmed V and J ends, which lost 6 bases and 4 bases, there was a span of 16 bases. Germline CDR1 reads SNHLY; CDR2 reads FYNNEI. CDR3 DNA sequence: TGTGCCAGCAGGGCCTCCAGGGTGGGATACGAGCAGTACTTC. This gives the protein CASRASRVGYEQYF.

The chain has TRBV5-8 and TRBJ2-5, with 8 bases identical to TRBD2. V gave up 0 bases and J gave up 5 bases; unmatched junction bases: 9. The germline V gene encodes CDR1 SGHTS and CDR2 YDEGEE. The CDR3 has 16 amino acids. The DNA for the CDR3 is TGTGCCAGCAGCTTGGTGGTGGGACTAGGATGGGAGACCCAGTACTTC. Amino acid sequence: CASSLVVGLGWETQYF.

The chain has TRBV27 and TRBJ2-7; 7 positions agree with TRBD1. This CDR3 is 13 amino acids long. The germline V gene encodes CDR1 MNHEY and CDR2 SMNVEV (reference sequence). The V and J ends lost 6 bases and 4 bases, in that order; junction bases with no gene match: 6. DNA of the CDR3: TGTGCCAGCAGACCCGGGACAGATTACGAGCAGTACTTC. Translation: CASRPGTDYEQYF.

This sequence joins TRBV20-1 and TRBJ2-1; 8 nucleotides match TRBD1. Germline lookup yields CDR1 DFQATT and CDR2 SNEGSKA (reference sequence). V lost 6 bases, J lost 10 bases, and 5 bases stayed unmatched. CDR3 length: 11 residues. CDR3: CSAGQENEQFF. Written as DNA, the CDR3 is TGCAGTGCGGGACAGGAAAACGAGCAGTTCTTC.

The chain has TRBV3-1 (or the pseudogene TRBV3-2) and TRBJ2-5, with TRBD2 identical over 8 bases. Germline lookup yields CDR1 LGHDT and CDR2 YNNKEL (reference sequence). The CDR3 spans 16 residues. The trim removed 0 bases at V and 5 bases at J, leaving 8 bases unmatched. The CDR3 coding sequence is TGTGCCAGCAGCCAAGAGGGTAGCGGGGCTTGGGAGACCCAGTACTTC. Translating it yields CASSQEGSGAWETQYF.

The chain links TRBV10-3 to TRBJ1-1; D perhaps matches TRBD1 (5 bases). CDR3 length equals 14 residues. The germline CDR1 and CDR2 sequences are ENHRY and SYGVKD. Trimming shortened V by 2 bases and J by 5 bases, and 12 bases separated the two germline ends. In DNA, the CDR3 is TGTGCCATCAGTGAGCAGGGCATAATGACTGAAGCTTTCTTT. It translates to CAISEQGIMTEAFF.

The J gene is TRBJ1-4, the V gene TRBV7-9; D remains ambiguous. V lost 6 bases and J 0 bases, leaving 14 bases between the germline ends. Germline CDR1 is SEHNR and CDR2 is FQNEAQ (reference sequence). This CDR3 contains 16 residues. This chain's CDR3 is CASSQAGSATNEKLFF. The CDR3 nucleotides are TGTGCCAGCAGTCAAGCGGGATCGGCAACTAATGAAAAACTGTTTTTT.